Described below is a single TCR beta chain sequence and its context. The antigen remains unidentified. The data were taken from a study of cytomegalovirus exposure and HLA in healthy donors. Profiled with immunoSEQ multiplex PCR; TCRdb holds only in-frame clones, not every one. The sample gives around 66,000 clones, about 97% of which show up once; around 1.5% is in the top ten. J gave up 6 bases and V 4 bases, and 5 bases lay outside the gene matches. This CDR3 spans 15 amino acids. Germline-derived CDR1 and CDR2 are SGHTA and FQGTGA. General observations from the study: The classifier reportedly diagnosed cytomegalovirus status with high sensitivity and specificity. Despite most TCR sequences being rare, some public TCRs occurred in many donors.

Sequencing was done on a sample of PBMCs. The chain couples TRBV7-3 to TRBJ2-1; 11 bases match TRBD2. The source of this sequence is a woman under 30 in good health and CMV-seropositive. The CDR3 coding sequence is TGTGCCAGCAGCTCTTTTCTAGCGGGAGGCAATGAGCAGTTCTTC. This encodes CASSSFLAGGNEQFF.